One sample yielded the 18 T cell receptor beta chains listed below, sequenced in a study of graft-versus-host responses after intestinal transplantation. Produced via immunoSEQ multiplex PCR; TCRdb's table is partial and in-frame only. Of tens of thousands of clones listed, 80% to 95% are singletons. This sample comprised bone marrow, obtained 734 days after intestinal transplantation. The receptors here all came from a human patient who received an intestinal transplant, so some T cells may come from the graft donor.

This chain connects TRBV13 to TRBJ2-5; D is uncertain. The CDR3 has 12 amino acids. The V gene lost 5 bases and the J gene lost 5 bases, with 9 bases spanning the gap. Germline V gene lookup returns CDR1 PRHDT and CDR2 FYEKMQ (reference sequence). The DNA of the CDR3 is TGTGCCAGCAGCCGTAAAGAGGAGACCCAGTACTTC. Translation gives CASSRKEETQYF.

V usage is TRBV4-1 and J usage is TRBJ2-4; a weak D match, TRBD1 (6 bases). This CDR3 is built from 14 residues. CDR1 is MGHRA and CDR2 is YSYEKL in the germline V gene. Trimming stripped 1 base from V and 12 bases from J, with 16 bases between. CDR3 coding DNA: TGCGCCAGCAGCCAAGCCCCCGGGACAACGGCTCAGTACTTC. Its protein is CASSQAPGTTAQYF.

The chain recombines TRBV28 with TRBJ2-3; D is uncertain. V gave up 3 bases and J gave up 6 bases, with 7 bases separating them. This CDR3 spans 12 amino acids. Germline V gives CDR1 MDHEN, CDR2 SYDVKM. CDR3 loop: CASSFGVDTQYF. In DNA form, the CDR3 reads TGTGCCAGCAGTTTTGGTGTGGATACGCAGTATTTT.

The V and J genes are TRBV6-1 and TRBJ1-5; 9 nucleotides match TRBD1. After removal of 0 bases from V and 4 bases from J, the junction contained 4 bases not matched to a gene. The CDR3 contains 16 residues. Germline-derived CDR1 and CDR2 are MNHNS and SASEGT. As DNA, the CDR3 is TGTGCCAGCAGTGAAGCGGGACAGGGTCAGAATCAGCCCCAGCATTTT. This gives the protein CASSEAGQGQNQPQHF.

The chain is built from TRBV29-1 and TRBJ2-3; 9 nucleotides align to TRBD2. This CDR3 comprises 14 residues. V lost 5 bases and J lost 0; bases outside the gene matches: 3. CDR1 SQVTM and CDR2 ANQGSEA come from the germline V gene. The chain's CDR3 is CSVRLAASTDTQYF. In DNA, the CDR3 is TGCAGCGTTAGACTAGCGGCTAGCACAGATACGCAGTATTTT.

The chain has TRBV11-3 and TRBJ1-2, with D uncertain. Trimming cost V 5 bases and J 4 bases, with 5 bases left between them. This CDR3 has 11 residues. Germline CDR1 and CDR2: SGHNT and YENEEA. The CDR3 sequence: CASSRAYGYTF. DNA of the CDR3: TGTGCCAGCAGCCGAGCCTATGGCTACACCTTC.

The chain carries TRBV6-5 and TRBJ2-1, with D possibly TRBD2 on 7 matching bases. CDR1 is MNHEY and CDR2 is SVGAGI in the germline V gene. Deletions cut 7 bases from V and 5 bases from J, with 18 bases between. CDR3 length: 15 residues. This CDR3 is CASNEGGGANNEQFF. The DNA of the CDR3 is TGTGCCAGCAACGAGGGTGGGGGGGCCAACAATGAGCAGTTCTTC.

The rearrangement joins TRBV4-2 to TRBJ1-3; TRBD1 might be the D (5 bases). CDR3 length equals 15 residues. The V end was cut by 1 base, the J end by 0 bases, with 7 bases between. Per the germline V gene, CDR1 is LGHNA and CDR2 is YNFKEQ. The CDR3 reads CASSQGQSSGNTIYF. The CDR3 DNA sequence: TGTGCCAGCAGCCAAGGACAGTCCTCTGGAAACACCATATATTTT.

The chain joins TRBV28 to TRBJ2-7; TRBD1 matches 7 bases. The CDR3 sequence is 14 residues long. Germline V gene lookup returns CDR1 MDHEN and CDR2 SYDVKM. The trim removed 8 bases at V and 2 bases at J, leaving 9 bases unmatched. The CDR3 DNA is TGTGCCAGCTACAGACAGGGAGCGACCTACGAGCAGTACTTC. Translation gives CASYRQGATYEQYF.

The rearrangement uses TRBV6-6 and TRBJ2-7; D possibly corresponds to TRBD1 (6 bases). V gave up 6 bases and J gave up 2 bases, with 8 bases separating them. The CDR3 extends over 12 amino acids. Germline V gene sequence: CDR1 MNHNY, CDR2 SVGAGI (reference sequence). The CDR3 reads CASSRQAYEQYF. The CDR3 bases are TGTGCCAGCAGCCGACAGGCCTACGAGCAGTACTTC.

The gene calls are TRBV6-5 and TRBJ2-3, with 10 bases identical to TRBD2. The CDR3 contains 15 residues. Per germline, CDR1 MNHEY and CDR2 SVGAGI. With 6 bases clipped from V and 3 bases from J, the junction kept 6 bases outside the gene matches. CDR3 in DNA: TGTGCCAGCAGGCCCCTAGCGGGGGCAACAGATACGCAGTATTTT. Translation: CASRPLAGATDTQYF.

The genes are TRBV29-1 and TRBJ2-7; D not resolved. The CDR3 is made up of 13 amino acids. The germline V gene encodes CDR1 SQVTM and CDR2 ANQGSEA. V dropped 5 bases and J dropped 6 bases, with 17 bases sitting between them. CDR3 coding DNA: TGCAGCGTTTGGGTGGGAAGAAGTCCCGAGCAGTACTTC. This sequence encodes CSVWVGRSPEQYF.

The chain joins TRBV9 to TRBJ2-3; D ambiguous. Germline CDR1 reads SGDLS; CDR2 reads YYNGEE. The CDR3 contains 12 residues. V was pared by 3 bases and J by 6 bases, with 8 bases between. CDR3 DNA: TGTGCCAGCAGCGCCGTGGGGGATACGCAGTATTTT. Its translation: CASSAVGDTQYF.

The V gene is TRBV5-4, the J gene TRBJ2-5; D unresolved. V gave up 1 base and J gave up 2 bases, with 9 bases separating them. The CDR3 runs to 14 residues. CDR1 is SGHNT and CDR2 is YYREEE in the germline V gene (reference sequence). The CDR3 coding sequence is TGTGCCAGCAGCTTGAGGCTAAGGCAAGAGACCCAGTACTTC. Protein product: CASSLRLRQETQYF.

This clone was observed a single time. The chain has TRBV7-9 and TRBJ2-5; TRBD2 agrees at 8 bases. V trimming: 5 bases; J trimming: 6 bases; junction bases outside the gene matches: 17. The germline gives CDR1 SEHNR, CDR2 FQNEAQ (reference sequence). This CDR3 is 17 amino acids long. The DNA for the CDR3 is TGTGCCAGCAGCCGGTACCCCGGGGGGGTCAGGGTGCAGACCCAGTACTTC. It yields the protein CASSRYPGGVRVQTQYF. The whole variable domain, filled in from reference TRBV7-9 and TRBJ2-5, reads DTGVSQNPRHKITKRGQNVTFRCDPISEHNRLYWYRQTLGQGPEFLTYFQNEAQLEKSRLLSDRFSAERPKGSFSTLEIQRTEQGDSAMYLCASSRYPGGVRVQTQYFGPGTRLLVL.

The chain couples TRBV2 to TRBJ2-7; TRBD2 aligns across 11 bases. Trimming removed 6 bases from V and 2 bases from J; junction bases left unmatched: 3. The CDR3 sequence is 14 residues long. Germline loops: CDR1 SNHLY, CDR2 FYNNEI. CDR3 amino acids: CASRDSGGAYEQYF. In DNA form, the CDR3 reads TGTGCCAGCAGGGATAGCGGGGGGGCCTACGAGCAGTACTTC.

This CDR3 is CASSLSLGETQYF. CDR3 bases: TGTGCCAGCAGCTTAAGTTTGGGAGAGACCCAGTACTTC. This sequence joins TRBV7-2 and TRBJ2-5; unclear D gene. This CDR3 region has 13 residues. Trimming pared 2 bases from V and 4 bases from J, leaving 8 bases between. Germline-derived CDR1 and CDR2 are SGHTA and FQGNSA. Drawing the rest from reference TRBV7-2 and TRBJ2-5, the complete variable domain is GAGVSQSPSNKVTEKGKDVELRCDPISGHTALYWYRQSLGQGLEFLIYFQGNSAPDKSGLPSDRFSAERTGGSVSTLTIQRTQQEDSAVYLCASSLSLGETQYFGPGTRLLVL.

The chain employs TRBV19 and TRBJ1-1; D might be TRBD1 (5 bases). The CDR3 is 15 residues long. Per the germline V gene, CDR1 is LNHDA and CDR2 is SQIVND (reference sequence). V lost 7 bases to trimming and J lost 1 base, with 16 bases between them. Written as DNA, the CDR3 is TGTGCCAGTAACTCCCCCGGAGGGGAGAACACTGAAGCTTTCTTT. Encoded protein: CASNSPGGENTEAFF.